This T cell receptor beta chain was sequenced for a study of cytomegalovirus exposure and HLA in healthy donors. This clone was seen just once. Its antigen remains unidentified. The study, taken as a whole, reports: Reportedly, diagnosis of cytomegalovirus status by the classifier showed high specificity and sensitivity. Most TCR sequences were rare, but some public TCRs occurred in many donors.

Primers included in the PCR were 60 Vbeta and 13 Jbeta primers. The protocol was immunoSEQ multiplex PCR, while the TCRdb copy is restricted to in-frame clones and leaves out a portion. The data hold 100,000 to 150,000 clones, with 80% observed a single time. The sequencing sample was made of PBMCs. This TCR came from a man aged 25 to 40 in good health and CMV-seropositive.

The CDR3 spells CASSLQIGWTQYF. CDR3 DNA sequence: TGTGCCAGCAGCTTGCAGATCGGGTGGACCCAGTACTTC. The chain couples TRBV5-6 to TRBJ2-5; D remains unclear. This CDR3 region has 13 residues. Germline V lookup: CDR1 SGHDT, CDR2 YYEEEE. V was trimmed by 1 base and J by 7 bases, leaving 11 bases between them. Supplemented by reference TRBV5-6 and TRBJ2-5, the full variable domain reads DAGVTQSPTHLIKTRGQQVTLRCSPKSGHDTVSWYQQALGQGPQFIFQYYEEEERQRGNFPDRFSGHQFPNYSSELNVNALLLGDSALYLCASSLQIGWTQYFGPGTRLLVL.